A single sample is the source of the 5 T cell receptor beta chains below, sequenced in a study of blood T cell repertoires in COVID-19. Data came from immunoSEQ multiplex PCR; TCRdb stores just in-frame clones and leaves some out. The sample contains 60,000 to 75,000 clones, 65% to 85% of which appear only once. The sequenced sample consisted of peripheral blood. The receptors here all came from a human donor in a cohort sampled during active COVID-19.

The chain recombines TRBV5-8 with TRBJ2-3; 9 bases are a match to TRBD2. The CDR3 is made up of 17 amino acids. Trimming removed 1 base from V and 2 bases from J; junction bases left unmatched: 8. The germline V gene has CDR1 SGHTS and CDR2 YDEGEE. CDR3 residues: CASSLLSAGGFTDTQYF. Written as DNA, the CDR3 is TGTGCCAGCAGCTTGCTATCGGCGGGAGGGTTCACAGATACGCAGTATTTT.

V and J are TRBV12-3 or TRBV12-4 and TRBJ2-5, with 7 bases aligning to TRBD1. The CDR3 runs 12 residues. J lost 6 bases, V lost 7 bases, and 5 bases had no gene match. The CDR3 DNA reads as TGTGCCAGCATTCCAGGGGGAAAGACCCAGTACTTC. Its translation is CASIPGGKTQYF.

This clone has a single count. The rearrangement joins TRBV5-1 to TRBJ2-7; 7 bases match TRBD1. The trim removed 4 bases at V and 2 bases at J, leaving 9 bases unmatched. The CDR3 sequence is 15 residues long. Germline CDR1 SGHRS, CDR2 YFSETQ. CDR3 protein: CASSPGQRETYEQYF. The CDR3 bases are TGCGCCAGCAGCCCGGGACAGCGCGAAACCTACGAGCAGTACTTC.

The CDR3 sequence: CASSTQQGPDTIYF. The DNA of the CDR3 is TGTGCCAGCAGCACCCAACAGGGGCCGGACACCATATATTTT. This chain uses TRBV5-6 with TRBJ1-3, with 7 bases matching TRBD1. CDR1 SGHDT and CDR2 YYEEEE come from the germline V gene. The V segment lost 4 bases and the J segment 8 bases; nucleotides outside the gene matches: 9. This CDR3 contains 14 residues.

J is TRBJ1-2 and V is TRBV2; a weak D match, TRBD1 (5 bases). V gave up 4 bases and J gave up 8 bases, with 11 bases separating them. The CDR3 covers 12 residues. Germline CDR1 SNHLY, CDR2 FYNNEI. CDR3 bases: TGTGCCAGCAGTGCGGACACCAGAGGCTACACCTTC. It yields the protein CASSADTRGYTF.